This TCR beta chain originates from a study of T-cell memory formation after mild COVID-19. TCRdb re-derived calls from the 5' RACE reads in MiXCR, one entry per CDR3 protein. Of under 600,000 distinct CDR3 sequences listed, less than 25% are singletons. This clonotype came up once. Trimming took 6 bases from V and 10 from J, leaving 21 bases between them. Germline values: CDR1 SQVTM, CDR2 ANQGSEA. The CDR3 totals 14 residues. The sample taken for sequencing was PBMCs or a T cell subset sorted from them (not recorded which). The V and J genes are TRBV29-1 and TRBJ1-4; a possible D gene is TRBD1 (6 bases). This receptor was taken from an adult woman who had mild COVID-19 (a few samples of this study predate the infection). Cell type and time point are not known. CDR3 sequence: CSVAQTGGAVKLFF. The CDR3 DNA is TGCAGCGTCGCTCAGACTGGGGGCGCGGTAAAACTGTTTTTT.